This T cell receptor beta chain was obtained from a study of blood T cell repertoires in COVID-19. Profiled with immunoSEQ multiplex PCR; TCRdb holds only in-frame clones, not every one. The table lists roughly 380,000 clones, approximately 91% of them singletons. V dropped 3 bases and J dropped 0 bases, with 14 bases sitting between them. The CDR3 spans 17 residues. Looked up from germline, CDR1 is KGHDR and CDR2 is SFDVKD. The sequence was collected from a woman in her 40s with COVID-19, enrolled during active disease. Source material: peripheral blood. This chain joins TRBV24-1 and TRBJ2-1; a possible D gene is TRBD1 (6 bases). The CDR3 DNA reads as TGTGCCACCAGTGATACCCAGGGGAGCGGCTCCTACAATGAGCAGTTCTTC. Amino acids: CATSDTQGSGSYNEQFF.